The 22 T cell receptor beta chains in this list originate from one sample, sequenced in a study of shared clonotypes between healthy human individuals. Using immunoSEQ multiplex PCR, the repertoire was profiled, and TCRdb retains in-frame clones only, with some absent. The table shows about 2.2 million clones, with more than 85% occurring only once. Naive CD8 isolation took CD45RO-negative cells positively selected for CCR7 and excluded terminally differentiated effector memory CD45RA+ cells. The sequenced sample was naive CD8+ T cells from PBMCs. Receptor source: a man younger than 35 in good health. Some clones in this sample may be carry-over from other donors' samples.

This clone was seen just once. The V gene is TRBV27, the J gene TRBJ2-2, with 11 bases fitting TRBD2. V lost 3 bases, J lost 6 bases, and 6 bases stayed unmatched. Germline CDR1 and CDR2: MNHEY and SMNVEV (reference sequence). The CDR3 has 16 residues. CDR3 DNA: TGTGCCAGCAGTTTCTTCCGACTAGCGGGACCCGGGGAGCTGTTTTTT. This translates into CASSFFRLAGPGELFF.

The V and J genes are TRBV2 and TRBJ2-1, with 10 bases lining up with TRBD1. The trim removed 3 bases at V and 9 bases at J, leaving 20 bases unmatched. Germline V gene data show CDR1 as SNHLY and CDR2 as FYNNEI. This CDR3 is built from 19 residues. The CDR3 coding sequence is TGTGCCAGCAGTGAGAACCCCTCTTCCTTCGGGACAGGGGTTGTTGAGCAGTTCTTC. Amino acid sequence: CASSENPSSFGTGVVEQFF.

The gene calls are TRBV29-1 and TRBJ2-1; 8 bases line up with TRBD2. Germline loops: CDR1 SQVTM, CDR2 ANQGSEA. With V trimmed by 4 bases and J by 6 bases, 17 bases remained unmatched. The CDR3 is made up of 17 amino acids. The CDR3 sequence: CSVGGVEEREGLNEQFF. DNA of the CDR3: TGCAGCGTTGGCGGGGTCGAGGAACGGGAGGGGCTCAATGAGCAGTTCTTC.

DNA of the CDR3: TGTGCCAGTAGTATACTCTTCGCGGGCGGAAACACCATATATTTT. Its translation is CASSILFAGGNTIYF. This chain joins TRBV19 and TRBJ1-3; D unresolved. Germline V gene lookup returns CDR1 LNHDA and CDR2 SQIVND (reference sequence). This CDR3 contains 15 residues. Trimming left V 2 bases short and J 4 bases short, with 12 bases between.

The sample holds one count of this clone. CDR3: CASSFPLAVPRETQYF. The CDR3 region has the DNA TGTGCCAGCAGCTTTCCATTAGCGGTGCCCCGGGAGACCCAGTACTTC. The chain is built from TRBV7-2 and TRBJ2-5; tentatively, D is TRBD2 (6 bases). The V gene lost 3 bases and the J gene lost 5 bases, with 19 bases spanning the gap. The CDR3 is made up of 16 amino acids. CDR1 SGHTA and CDR2 FQGNSA come from the germline V gene.

This chain uses TRBV19 with TRBJ1-5; D is unclear. The V gene lost 0 bases and the J gene lost 3 bases, with 6 bases spanning the gap. Germline lookup yields CDR1 LNHDA and CDR2 SQIVND (reference sequence). The CDR3 spans 14 residues. The CDR3 loop is CASSIENSNQPQHF. In nucleotides, the CDR3 is TGTGCCAGTAGTATAGAAAACTCCAATCAGCCCCAGCATTTT.

The chain recombines TRBV27 with TRBJ1-2; tentative D call: TRBD1 (5 bases). The V end was cut by 2 bases, the J end by 4 bases, with 8 bases between. This CDR3 is built from 13 residues. The V gene's germline CDR1 is MNHEY and CDR2 SMNVEV (reference sequence). This CDR3 is CASSLNGAYGYTF. The CDR3 DNA reads TGTGCCAGCAGTTTAAACGGGGCCTATGGCTACACCTTC.

The rearrangement joins TRBV30 to TRBJ2-7, with TRBD2 as a possible D gene (7 bases). V was pared by 0 bases and J by 4 bases, with 19 bases between. CDR1 is GTSNPN, CDR2 SVGIG, per germline (reference sequence). The CDR3 runs to 16 residues. CDR3 sequence: CAWSVRGAPVGYEQYF. CDR3 DNA sequence: TGTGCCTGGAGTGTACGGGGGGCACCCGTCGGGTACGAGCAGTACTTC.

The CDR3 nucleotides read TGTGCCAGCAGCCCCGGGACGGTTTACCATAGCAATCAGCCCCAGCATTTT. It specifies CASSPGTVYHSNQPQHF. The chain couples TRBV27 to TRBJ1-5; D perhaps matches TRBD1 (5 bases). CDR1 is MNHEY, CDR2 SMNVEV, per germline (reference sequence). The ends were cut back, 6 bases at V and 0 bases at J, with 18 bases in the middle. This CDR3 region has 17 residues.

This chain connects TRBV15 to TRBJ1-4; D possibly corresponds to TRBD1 (6 bases). V was trimmed by 5 bases and J by 4 bases, leaving 20 bases between them. The CDR3 covers 17 residues. From germline, CDR1 is LNHNV and CDR2 YYDKDF (reference sequence). CDR3 in DNA: TGTGCCACCAGCGCACGACCACTTCAGGGGATTAATGAAAAACTGTTTTTT. Translation gives CATSARPLQGINEKLFF.

The chain is built from TRBV7-9 and TRBJ2-7, with D tentatively TRBD1 or TRBD2 (5 bases each). The CDR3 sequence is 14 residues long. Trimming left V 9 bases short and J 6 bases short, with 21 bases between. The germline V gene encodes CDR1 SEHNR and CDR2 FQNEAQ (reference sequence). The CDR3 DNA follows: TGTGCCAGTACCCCAGGGAGTGCGGGCTCCGAGCAGTACTTC. Amino acids: CASTPGSAGSEQYF.

The chain has TRBV9 and TRBJ1-2; D is unresolved. The germline V gene has CDR1 SGDLS and CDR2 YYNGEE. V dropped 3 bases and J dropped 4 bases, with 16 bases sitting between them. The CDR3 has 15 amino acids. The CDR3 nucleotides read TGTGCCAGCAGCGGCGGACGGTCCCCATTCTATGGCTACACCTTC. Amino acids: CASSGGRSPFYGYTF.

V usage is TRBV27 and J usage is TRBJ2-2; TRBD2 matches 7 bases. This CDR3 has 14 residues. The trim removed 2 bases at V and 6 bases at J, leaving 3 bases unmatched. Germline V CDR1 and CDR2: MNHEY, SMNVEV (reference sequence). In DNA form, the CDR3 reads TGTGCCAGCAGTTTACTAGCGGCCGCCGGGGAGCTGTTTTTT. It translates to CASSLLAAAGELFF.

The chain links TRBV6-5 to TRBJ2-5; D assignment may be TRBD1 or TRBD2 (5 bases each). Per germline, CDR1 MNHEY and CDR2 SVGAGI. V shed 6 bases and J shed 3 bases, with 17 bases lying between them. The CDR3 has 15 residues. CDR3 sequence: CASRTGPRVEETQYF. The CDR3 region has the DNA TGTGCCAGCAGGACGGGGCCGCGTGTGGAAGAGACCCAGTACTTC.

The chain links TRBV4-2 to TRBJ2-1; 11 bases agree with TRBD2. The CDR3 is 16 residues long. V was pared by 1 base and J by 9 bases, with 8 bases of the junction left unmatched. Germline V gives CDR1 LGHNA, CDR2 YNFKEQ. This chain's CDR3 is CASSQVLLAGVPEQFF. As DNA, the CDR3 is TGTGCCAGCAGCCAAGTCCTACTAGCGGGAGTGCCTGAGCAGTTCTTC.

The chain employs TRBV14 and TRBJ2-7; D is uncertain. The germline CDR1 and CDR2 sequences are SGHDN and FVKESK. V lost 0 bases, J lost 3 bases, and 6 bases lay in between. This CDR3 region has 13 residues. In DNA form, the CDR3 reads TGTGCCAGCAGCCAAGATTACAGCTACGAGCAGTACTTC. Its translation: CASSQDYSYEQYF.

This clone was detected once. Other DNA sequences within the sample encode an identical CDR3. The V call is TRBV10-3, the J call TRBJ1-5; D is unresolved. The ends were cut back, 2 bases at V and 2 bases at J, with 4 bases in the middle. CDR3 length: 13 residues. Germline lookup yields CDR1 ENHRY and CDR2 SYGVKD. The CDR3 sequence is CAISELGNQPQHF. DNA for the CDR3: TGTGCCATCAGTGAGCTAGGCAATCAGCCCCAGCATTTT.

The chain couples TRBV27 to TRBJ1-2, with 11 bases that match TRBD1. Germline CDR1 is MNHEY and CDR2 is SMNVEV (reference sequence). After removal of 6 bases from V and 8 bases from J, the junction contained 11 bases not matched to a gene. The CDR3 sequence is 15 residues long. The CDR3 spells CASSMGTGGFQGYTF. CDR3 coding DNA: TGTGCCAGCAGCATGGGGACAGGGGGTTTTCAGGGCTACACCTTC.

This clone occurred once. The gene calls are TRBV2 and TRBJ1-1; 8 nucleotides align to TRBD1. Germline assignment: CDR1 SNHLY and CDR2 FYNNEI. The CDR3 sequence is 18 residues long. The ends lost 2 bases at V and 1 base at J; junction bases unmatched: 12. Written as DNA, the CDR3 is TGTGCCAGCAGTGAACTTACAGGGGGGCGAGGTGGGAACACTGAAGCTTTCTTT. Its protein is CASSELTGGRGGNTEAFF.

This clone showed up just once. The chain employs TRBV10-3 and TRBJ2-1; TRBD2 matches at 12 bases. The CDR3 covers 14 residues. CDR1 and CDR2 from the germline V gene are ENHRY and SYGVKD. V lost 3 bases to trimming and J lost 9 bases; unmatched junction nucleotides: 3. Here the CDR3 DNA reads TGTGCCATCAGTGACCCGACTAGCGGGAGTGAGCAGTTCTTC. This codes for CAISDPTSGSEQFF.

This clone was detected only once. The V gene is TRBV7-9, the J gene TRBJ2-1; 8 bases are a match to TRBD2. Germline CDR1 and CDR2: SEHNR and FQNEAQ (reference sequence). The CDR3 sequence is 17 residues long. J gave up 1 base and V 4 bases, and 9 bases lay outside the gene matches. The CDR3 DNA reads as TGTGCCAGCAGCTCTTCTATAGCGGGACCTTCCTACAATGAGCAGTTCTTC. It translates to CASSSSIAGPSYNEQFF.

As for this clone: The identical CDR3 is also encoded by other nucleotide sequences in the sample. This CDR3 is CASSFGLAGYEQYF. Written as DNA, the CDR3 is TGTGCCAGCAGTTTCGGACTAGCGGGGTACGAGCAGTACTTC. V usage is TRBV27 and J usage is TRBJ2-7; 12 bases fit TRBD2. J was trimmed by 4 bases and V by 3 bases; bases with no gene match: 1. The CDR3 spans 14 residues. Germline V gives CDR1 MNHEY, CDR2 SMNVEV (reference sequence).